One sample yielded the 4 T cell receptor beta chains listed below, sequenced in a study of T cell responses to AZD1222 COVID-19 vaccine. Assay used: immunoSEQ multiplex PCR; TCRdb lists only in-frame clones, some missing. The sample contains around 83,000 clones, around nine tenths of which appear only once. The material was peripheral blood, obtained on day 0 of AZD1222 vaccination. The receptors shown here come from an adult in good health.

CDR3 bases: TGTGCCAGCAGTTACCTACTAGCGGGACTCGACGAGCAGTACTTC. This encodes CASSYLLAGLDEQYF. V gene TRBV27 combines with J gene TRBJ2-7; 10 nucleotides match TRBD2. There are 15 residues in the CDR3. The germline gives CDR1 MNHEY, CDR2 SMNVEV (reference sequence). V was pared by 4 bases and J by 5 bases, with 8 bases of the junction left unmatched.

The chain links TRBV4-2 to TRBJ1-4; maybe TRBD1 (5 bases). CDR1 and CDR2 from the germline V gene are LGHNA and YNFKEQ. Trimming shortened V by 1 base and J by 3 bases, and 15 bases separated the two germline ends. The CDR3 runs to 17 residues. Here the CDR3 reads CASSQGAGTVSNEKLFF. DNA of the CDR3: TGTGCCAGCAGCCAAGGGGCAGGGACGGTATCTAATGAAAAACTGTTTTTT.

The rearrangement joins TRBV7-9 to TRBJ2-1; tentatively, D is TRBD2 (5 bases). This CDR3 is built from 15 residues. The V gene lost 1 base and the J gene lost 7 bases, with 14 bases spanning the gap. Germline lookup yields CDR1 SEHNR and CDR2 FQNEAQ (reference sequence). The CDR3 region is CASSLGYGKGNEQFF. The CDR3 coding sequence is TGTGCCAGCAGCTTAGGGTACGGGAAAGGGAATGAGCAGTTCTTC. The full variable domain, with the rest looked up from reference TRBV7-9 and TRBJ2-1, is DTGVSQNPRHKITKRGQNVTFRCDPISEHNRLYWYRQTLGQGPEFLTYFQNEAQLEKSRLLSDRFSAERPKGSFSTLEIQRTEQGDSAMYLCASSLGYGKGNEQFFGPGTRLTVL.

The chain uses TRBV7-9 and TRBJ1-1; no reliable D call. The V and J ends lost 4 bases and 0 bases respectively, with 6 bases between them. This CDR3 contains 13 residues. Germline CDR1 is SEHNR and CDR2 is FQNEAQ (reference sequence). The CDR3 DNA sequence: TGTGCCAGCAGCTCGGAGATGAACACTGAAGCTTTCTTT. Protein product: CASSSEMNTEAFF.